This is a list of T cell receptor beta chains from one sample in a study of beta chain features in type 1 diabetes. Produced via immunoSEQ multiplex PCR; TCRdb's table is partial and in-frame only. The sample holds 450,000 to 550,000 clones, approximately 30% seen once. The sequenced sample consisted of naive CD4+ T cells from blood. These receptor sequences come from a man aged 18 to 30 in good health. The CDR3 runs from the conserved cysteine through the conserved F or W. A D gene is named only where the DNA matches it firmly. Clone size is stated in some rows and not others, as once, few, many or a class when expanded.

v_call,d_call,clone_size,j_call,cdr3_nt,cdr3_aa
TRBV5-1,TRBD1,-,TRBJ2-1,TGCGCCAGCAGCTTGGGTACAGGGGACAATGAGCAGTTCTTC,CASSLGTGDNEQFF
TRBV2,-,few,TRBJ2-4,TGTGCCAGCAGCACGGAGAGTAGGGGCATTCAGTACTTC,CASSTESRGIQYF
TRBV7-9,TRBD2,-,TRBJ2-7,TGTGCCAGCAGCCCCCCCTTAGCGGGGGGGGTTTGGGAGCAGTACTTC,CASSPPLAGGVWEQYF
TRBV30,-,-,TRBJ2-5,TGTGCCTGGAGTGTAGGGGTGACCCAGTACTTC,CAWSVGVTQYF
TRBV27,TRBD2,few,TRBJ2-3,TGTGCCAGCAGACCACAGCTCGGCGGGAGTAGCACAGATACGCAGTATTTT,CASRPQLGGSSTDTQYF
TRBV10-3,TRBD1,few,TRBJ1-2,TGTGCCATCAGTGACCCGGACAGGGGTTATGGCTACACCTTC,CAISDPDRGYGYTF
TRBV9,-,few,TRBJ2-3,TGTGCCAGCAGCGTAAGTGCCCAACCCCCCGAAGATACGCAGTATTTT,CASSVSAQPPEDTQYF
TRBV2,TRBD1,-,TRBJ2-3,TGTGCCAGCACCTCACAGGGGGCCGCAGATACGCAGTATTTT,CASTSQGAADTQYF
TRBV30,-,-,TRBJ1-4,TGTGCCTGGAGTGTACAGGGCGATGAAAAACTGTTTTTT,CAWSVQGDEKLFF
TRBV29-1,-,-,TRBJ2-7,TGCAGCGTCGGACCCGGACCCACCAGCTACGAGCAGTACTTC,CSVGPGPTSYEQYF
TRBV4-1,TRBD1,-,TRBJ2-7,TGCGCCAGCAGCCAAGTCGGACAGGGACGCTACGAGCAGTACTTC,CASSQVGQGRYEQYF
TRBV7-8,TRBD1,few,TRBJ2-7,TGTGCCAGCAGCTCCCTGGGGGACAGGGGTTGGCAGTACTTC,CASSSLGDRGWQYF
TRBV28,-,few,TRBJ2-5,TGTGCCAGCAGTTTTCTGGGGGACCGCTCGGTGTGGTACTTC,CASSFLGDRSVWYF
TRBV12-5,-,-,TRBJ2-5,TGTGCTAGTGGTTTAACATCACAGACCCAGTACTTC,CASGLTSQTQYF
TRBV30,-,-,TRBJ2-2,TGTGCCTCGCGGCTAGCGCTTAGAACCGGGGAGCTGTTTTTT,CASRLALRTGELFF
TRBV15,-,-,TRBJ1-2,TGTGCCACCAGCAGAGGGCCAGACCCCGCGGGTGGCTACACCTTC,CATSRGPDPAGGYTF
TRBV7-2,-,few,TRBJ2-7,TGTGCCAGCAGCTCGAGATTGGAGTTTCCCTACGAGCAGTACTTC,CASSSRLEFPYEQYF
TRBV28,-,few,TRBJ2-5,TGTGCCAGCTTAAGCTGGGCGGAAGAGGAGACCCAGTACTTC,CASLSWAEEETQYF
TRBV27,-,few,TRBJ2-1,TGTGCCAGCTCTGGGGCAAGGAATGAGCAGTTCTTC,CASSGARNEQFF
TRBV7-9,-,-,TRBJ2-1,TGTGCCAGCAGCTTAGCCAGGGTAAACTTCTTC,CASSLARVNFF
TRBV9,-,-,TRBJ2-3,TGTGCCAGCACCCAACCCTCGGGAGATACGCAGTATTTT,CASTQPSGDTQYF
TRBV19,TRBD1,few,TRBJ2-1,TGTGCCAGTAGCGACAGGGGCGCTACGTACAATGAGCAGTTCTTC,CASSDRGATYNEQFF
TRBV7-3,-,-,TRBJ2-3,TGTGCCAGCAGCTTATCCCTTCGGGATACGCAGTATTTT,CASSLSLRDTQYF
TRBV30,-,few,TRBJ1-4,TGTGCCTGTCCGGGGGTATTGAATGAAAAACTGTTTTTT,CACPGVLNEKLFF
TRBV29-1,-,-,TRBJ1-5,TGCAGCGTCGCCGGACACAATCAGCCCCAGCATTTT,CSVAGHNQPQHF
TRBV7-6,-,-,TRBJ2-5,TGTGCCAGCAGCGCCATTCAAGAGACCCAGTACTTC,CASSAIQETQYF
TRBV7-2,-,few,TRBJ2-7,TGTGCCAGCAGCTCAGGACTACAGGGTCCCTACGAGCAGTACTTC,CASSSGLQGPYEQYF
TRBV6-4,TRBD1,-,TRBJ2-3,TGTGCCAGCAGAAGGGACAGAGGCACAGATACGCAGTATTTT,CASRRDRGTDTQYF
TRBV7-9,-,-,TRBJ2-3,TGTGCCAGCAGCGCCGGAAGCACAGATACGCAGTATTTT,CASSAGSTDTQYF
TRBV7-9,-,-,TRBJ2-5,TGTGCCAGCAGCTCGACATGGCCCCGGGCCGAAGAGACCCAGTACTTC,CASSSTWPRAEETQYF
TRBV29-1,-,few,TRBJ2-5,TGCAGCGTTGAAGATTTCAGGGGTCAAGAGACCCAGTACTTC,CSVEDFRGQETQYF
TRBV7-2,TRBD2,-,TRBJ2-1,TGTGCCAGCAGCCTATCCCGACTAGCGGGAGAAAGGAATGAGCAGTTCTTC,CASSLSRLAGERNEQFF
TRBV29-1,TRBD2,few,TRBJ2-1,TGCAGCGCCGCGGGGGGCCTCTCCTACAATGAGCAGTTCTTC,CSAAGGLSYNEQFF
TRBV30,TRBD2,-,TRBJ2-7,TGTGCCTGGGGGAATCGAGGAGCGGGAGCGGTCGAGCAGTACTTC,CAWGNRGAGAVEQYF
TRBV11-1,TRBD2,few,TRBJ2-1,TGTGCCAGCAGCATTAGCGGGTTTACCTACAATGAGCAGTTCTTC,CASSISGFTYNEQFF
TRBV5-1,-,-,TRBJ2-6,TGCGCCAGCAGTCAGGTGACTTCAGTCTCTGGGGCCAACGTCCTGACTTTC,CASSQVTSVSGANVLTF
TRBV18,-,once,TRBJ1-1,TGTGCCAGCTCCTCCTTTGAGGGAAAGACTGAAGCTTTCTTT,CASSSFEGKTEAFF
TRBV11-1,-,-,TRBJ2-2,TGTGCCAGCAGCCCTCAGACAGCGAACACCGGGGAGCTGTTTTTT,CASSPQTANTGELFF
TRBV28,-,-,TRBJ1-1,TGTGCCAGCAGTTTGGGTGGGACTGGGCGAACTGAAGCTTTCTTT,CASSLGGTGRTEAFF
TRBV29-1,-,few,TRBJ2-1,TGCAGCGTTGACTACGGCTACAATGAGCAGTTCTTC,CSVDYGYNEQFF
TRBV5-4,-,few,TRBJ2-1,TGTGCCAGCAGCTCCCAGGTAGGGGCCACCTACAATGAGCAGTTCTTC,CASSSQVGATYNEQFF
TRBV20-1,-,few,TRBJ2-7,TGCAGTGCTAGCAGGGGAAGCGAGCAGTACTTC,CSASRGSEQYF
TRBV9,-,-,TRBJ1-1,TGTGCCAGCAGCACCAGGGGCGTGAACACTGAAGCTTTCTTT,CASSTRGVNTEAFF
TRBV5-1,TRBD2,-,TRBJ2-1,TGCGCCAGCAGCTTGGCCTTACTAGCGGGCACGAATGAGCAGTTCTTC,CASSLALLAGTNEQFF
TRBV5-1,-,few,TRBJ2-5,TGCGCCAGCAGGGGGGACGGCCAAGAGACCCAGTACTTC,CASRGDGQETQYF
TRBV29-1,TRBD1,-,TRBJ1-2,TGCAGCGTAATTAGGACAGGCCCCCGTAAGGGCTACACCTTC,CSVIRTGPRKGYTF
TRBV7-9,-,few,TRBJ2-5,TGTGCCAGCAGCTTTGGTGGCTTGCAAGAGACCCAGTACTTC,CASSFGGLQETQYF
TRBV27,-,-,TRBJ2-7,TGTGCCAGCAGTTCAAACTTACAGGGTCGACACGAGCAGTACTTC,CASSSNLQGRHEQYF
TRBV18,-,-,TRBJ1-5,TGTGCCAGCTCACTGGCGGGGCCAGCCGGTCAGCCCCAGCATTTT,CASSLAGPAGQPQHF
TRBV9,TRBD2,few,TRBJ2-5,TGTGCCAGCAGCCCAATAGCGGGAGTCGAACAGACCCAGTACTTC,CASSPIAGVEQTQYF
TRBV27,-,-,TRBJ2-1,TGTGCCAGCAGTCGCCGCTACACGGACAGTTTCCCCAATGAGCAGTTCTTC,CASSRRYTDSFPNEQFF
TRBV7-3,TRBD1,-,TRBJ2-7,TGTGCCAGCAGCCCGAGACAGGGGAGCGAGCAGTACTTC,CASSPRQGSEQYF
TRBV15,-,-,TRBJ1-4,TGTGCCACCAGCAGAGACGGGTATGAAAAACTGTTTTTT,CATSRDGYEKLFF
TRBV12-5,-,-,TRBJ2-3,TGTGCTAGTGGTTACAGCCTTAGCACAGATACGCAGTATTTT,CASGYSLSTDTQYF